The entry below describes one TCR beta chain. Its antigen is unidentified. The sample originates from a study of CD8 T cells in Susac syndrome. Study-level results: A relatively small number of individuals underwent TCR sequencing and HLA analysis.

The multiple sclerosis control group comprised treatment-naive patients with stable or active relapsing-remitting disease. Reverse transcription of roughly 0.45 to 1 ug RNA used random hexamers. Amplification of TCR beta CDR3 was carried out by immunoSEQ multiplex PCR, which covered 54 Vbeta and 13 Jbeta segments. MiXCR, applied by TCRdb to the immunoSEQ multiplex PCR reads, yields one record per CDR3 protein. The sample consists of some 76,000 distinct CDR3 sequences, roughly nine tenths of them appearing once. The sequence was collected from a human donor with multiple sclerosis. Sequenced sample: CD8+ T cells from PBMCs.

The chain's CDR3 is CASSQAVGQNYEQYF. The CDR3 nucleotides read TGTGCCAGCAGCCAAGCAGTAGGCCAGAACTACGAGCAGTACTTC. V is TRBV3-1 and J is TRBJ2-7; D not resolved. CDR1 LGHDT and CDR2 YNNKEL come from the germline V gene (reference sequence). The CDR3 runs 15 residues. V was pared by 1 base and J by 3 bases, with 13 bases between.